Listed below are T cell receptor beta chains from one sample, sequenced in a study of cytomegalovirus exposure and HLA in healthy donors. The method was immunoSEQ multiplex PCR; TCRdb's version includes in-frame clones alone and lacks a portion of them. Of over 100,000 clones listed, around three quarters are singletons. Sequenced input: PBMCs. The receptors shown here come from a woman between 50 and 59 years old in good health and CMV-seropositive. Each CDR3 is given with its conserved first and last residue. Fields, in order: CDR3 protein, D gene, J gene, V gene. D genes are given only for firm matches.

CDR3: CASRGGVDEQYF
D: -
J: TRBJ2-7
V: TRBV2

CDR3: CASSPTRAVRPSEQYF
D: -
J: TRBJ2-7
V: TRBV4-1

CDR3: CASSAAGDTQYF
D: -
J: TRBJ2-3
V: TRBV9

CDR3: CASSLSPGELFF
D: -
J: TRBJ2-2
V: TRBV7-2

CDR3: CASSATGHEQFF
D: -
J: TRBJ2-1
V: TRBV11-1

CDR3: CASSRQGRTEAFF
D: TRBD1
J: TRBJ1-1
V: TRBV11-2

CDR3: CASSPLAFEQFF
D: -
J: TRBJ2-1
V: TRBV7-9

CDR3: CASSSGGTSGTYNEQFF
D: TRBD2
J: TRBJ2-1
V: TRBV7-9

CDR3: CATRDRGGEKLFF
D: TRBD1
J: TRBJ1-4
V: TRBV19

CDR3: CASSIGRLTGETQYF
D: -
J: TRBJ2-5
V: TRBV19

CDR3: CASSGVGQGGEKLFF
D: -
J: TRBJ1-4
V: TRBV19

CDR3: CSVGDRGAEAFF
D: TRBD1
J: TRBJ1-1
V: TRBV29-1

CDR3: CASSLSSSRGLGAFF
D: TRBD1
J: TRBJ1-1
V: TRBV27

CDR3: CASSFRGKGSFWEQYF
D: -
J: TRBJ2-7
V: TRBV27

CDR3: CASSLEGQGLAAFF
D: -
J: TRBJ1-1
V: TRBV7-2

CDR3: CASGLGTGPYEQYF
D: TRBD1
J: TRBJ2-7
V: TRBV12-5

CDR3: CASFRDRVNTEAFF
D: TRBD1
J: TRBJ1-1
V: TRBV18

CDR3: CASSVAAGGWGQYF
D: TRBD2
J: TRBJ2-3
V: TRBV9

CDR3: CASSPKGALKYF
D: -
J: TRBJ2-7
V: TRBV14

CDR3: CASSDWEWGRGRGEPEAFF
D: TRBD1
J: TRBJ1-1
V: TRBV6-1

CDR3: CASSLQGLAGGSGANGLTF
D: TRBD2
J: TRBJ2-6
V: TRBV7-9

CDR3: CASSWAGGEKLFF
D: TRBD1
J: TRBJ1-4
V: TRBV6-1

CDR3: CASSPNTFQETQYF
D: -
J: TRBJ2-5
V: TRBV7-2

CDR3: CSVEGKGGGSYTF
D: -
J: TRBJ1-2
V: TRBV29-1

CDR3: CASGRGRADTQYF
D: -
J: TRBJ2-3
V: TRBV9

CDR3: CASSSQGTDTQYF
D: -
J: TRBJ2-3
V: TRBV7-2

CDR3: CASSESEQFF
D: -
J: TRBJ2-1
V: TRBV2

CDR3: CASSPRTSGGKEQFF
D: TRBD2
J: TRBJ2-1
V: TRBV9

CDR3: CASSEDASGDTQYF
D: -
J: TRBJ2-3
V: TRBV2

CDR3: CASSHRGLAEAFF
D: TRBD1
J: TRBJ1-1
V: TRBV6-5

CDR3: CASSYSWQGPTDTQYF
D: -
J: TRBJ2-3
V: TRBV6-5

CDR3: CASSVGESYNEQFF
D: -
J: TRBJ2-1
V: TRBV4-1

CDR3: CASSFSGGAGGTDTQYF
D: TRBD2
J: TRBJ2-3
V: TRBV11-2

CDR3: CASSLRGASTDTQYF
D: -
J: TRBJ2-3
V: TRBV7-2

CDR3: CASLFTNTGGCSGNTIYF
D: -
J: TRBJ1-3
V: TRBV21-1

CDR3: CASSTMATGGRNEQFF
D: TRBD2
J: TRBJ2-1
V: TRBV9

CDR3: CASSSQGLGTGELFF
D: -
J: TRBJ2-2
V: TRBV5-1

CDR3: CASSISSGGQPQHF
D: -
J: TRBJ1-5
V: TRBV19

CDR3: CASSGGLAWETQYF
D: TRBD2
J: TRBJ2-5
V: TRBV7-2

CDR3: CASSPEGTGGYGYTF
D: TRBD1
J: TRBJ1-2
V: TRBV18